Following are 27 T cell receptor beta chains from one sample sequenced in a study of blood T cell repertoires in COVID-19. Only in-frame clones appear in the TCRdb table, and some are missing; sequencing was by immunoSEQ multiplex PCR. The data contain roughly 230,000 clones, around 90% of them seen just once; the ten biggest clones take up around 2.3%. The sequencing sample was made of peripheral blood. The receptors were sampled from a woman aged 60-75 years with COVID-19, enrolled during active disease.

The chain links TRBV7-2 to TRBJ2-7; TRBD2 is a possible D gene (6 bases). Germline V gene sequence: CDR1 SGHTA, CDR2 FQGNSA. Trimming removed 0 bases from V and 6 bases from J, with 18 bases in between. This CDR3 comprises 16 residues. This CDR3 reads CASSLALSSAVLEQYF. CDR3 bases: TGTGCCAGCAGCTTAGCGCTGTCTAGCGCCGTACTCGAGCAGTACTTC.

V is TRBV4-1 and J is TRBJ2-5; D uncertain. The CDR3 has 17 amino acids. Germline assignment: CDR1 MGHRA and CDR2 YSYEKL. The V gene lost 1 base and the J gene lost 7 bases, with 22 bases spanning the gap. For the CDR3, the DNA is TGCGCCAGCAGCCAAGTTCTCGCAGTCTCCCGGGTTGGGACCCAGTACTTC. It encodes CASSQVLAVSRVGTQYF.

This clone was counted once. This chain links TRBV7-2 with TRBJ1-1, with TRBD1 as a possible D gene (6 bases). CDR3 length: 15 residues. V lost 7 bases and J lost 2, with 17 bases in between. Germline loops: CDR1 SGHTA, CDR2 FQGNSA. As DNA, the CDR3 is TGTGCCAGCACCCTTGGGGGACACCTAAACACTGAAGCTTTCTTT. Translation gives CASTLGGHLNTEAFF.

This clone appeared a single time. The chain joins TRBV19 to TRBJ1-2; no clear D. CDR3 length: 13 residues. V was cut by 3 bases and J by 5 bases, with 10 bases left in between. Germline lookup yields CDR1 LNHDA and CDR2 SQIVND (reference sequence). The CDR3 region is CASSIGRVYGYTF. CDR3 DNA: TGTGCCAGTAGTATTGGGAGGGTATATGGCTACACCTTC.

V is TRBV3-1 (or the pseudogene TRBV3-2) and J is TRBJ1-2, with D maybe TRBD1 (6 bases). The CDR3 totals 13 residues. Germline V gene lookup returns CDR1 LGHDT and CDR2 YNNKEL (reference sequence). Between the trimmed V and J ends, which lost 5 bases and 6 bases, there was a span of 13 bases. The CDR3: CASSWAGGNGYTF. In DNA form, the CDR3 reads TGTGCCAGCAGCTGGGCGGGGGGCAATGGCTACACCTTC.

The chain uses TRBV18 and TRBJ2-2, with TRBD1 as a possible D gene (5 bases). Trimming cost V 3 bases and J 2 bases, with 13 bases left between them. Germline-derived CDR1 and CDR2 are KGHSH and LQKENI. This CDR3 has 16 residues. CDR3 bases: TGTGCCAGCTCACCTCGAAGGGGCGCTAACACCGGGGAGCTGTTTTTT. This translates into CASSPRRGANTGELFF.

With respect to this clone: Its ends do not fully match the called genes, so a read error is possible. The CDR3 reads CSASEGNYGHTF. In DNA form, the CDR3 reads TGCAGTGCTAGTGAGGGTAACTATGGCCACACCTTC. V usage is TRBV20-1 and J usage is TRBJ1-2; D is ambiguous. The length of the CDR3 is 12 residues. Germline V lookup: CDR1 DFQATT, CDR2 SNEGSKA (reference sequence).

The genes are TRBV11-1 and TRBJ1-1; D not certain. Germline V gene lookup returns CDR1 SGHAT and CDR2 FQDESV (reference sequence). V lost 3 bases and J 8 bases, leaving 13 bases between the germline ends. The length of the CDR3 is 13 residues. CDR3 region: CASSLFGGNEAFF. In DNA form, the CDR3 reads TGTGCCAGCAGCTTGTTTGGAGGGAACGAAGCTTTCTTT.

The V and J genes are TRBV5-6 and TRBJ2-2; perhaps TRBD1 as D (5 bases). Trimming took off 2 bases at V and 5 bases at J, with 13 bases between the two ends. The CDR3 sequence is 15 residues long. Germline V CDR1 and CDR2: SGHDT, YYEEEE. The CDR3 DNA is TGTGCCAGCAGCTTTGGGGTTACAGGAACCGGGGAGCTGTTTTTT. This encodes CASSFGVTGTGELFF.

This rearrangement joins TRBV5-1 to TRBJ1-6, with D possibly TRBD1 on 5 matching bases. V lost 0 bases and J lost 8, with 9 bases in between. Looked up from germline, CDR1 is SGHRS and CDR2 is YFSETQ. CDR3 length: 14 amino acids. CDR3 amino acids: CASSLDRGHSPLHF. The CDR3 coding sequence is TGCGCCAGCAGCTTGGATAGGGGTCATTCACCCCTCCACTTT. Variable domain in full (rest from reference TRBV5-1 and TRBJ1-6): KAGVTQTPRYLIKTRGQQVTLSCSPISGHRSVSWYQQTPGQGLQFLFEYFSETQRNKGNFPGRFSGRQFSNSRSEMNVSTLELGDSALYLCASSLDRGHSPLHFGNGTRLTVT.

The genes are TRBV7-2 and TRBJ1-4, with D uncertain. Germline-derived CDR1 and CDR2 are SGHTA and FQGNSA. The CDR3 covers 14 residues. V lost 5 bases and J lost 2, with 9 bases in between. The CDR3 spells CASSPRGTNEKLFF. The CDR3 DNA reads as TGTGCCAGCAGCCCGAGAGGGACTAATGAAAAACTGTTTTTT.

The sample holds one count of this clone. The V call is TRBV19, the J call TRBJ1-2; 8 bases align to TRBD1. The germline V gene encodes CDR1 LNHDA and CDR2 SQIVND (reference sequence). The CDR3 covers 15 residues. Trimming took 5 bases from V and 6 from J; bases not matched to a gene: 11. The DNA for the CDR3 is TGTGCCAGTAGTGTCCCCGGACAGGGTAGAAATGGCTACACCTTC. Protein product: CASSVPGQGRNGYTF.

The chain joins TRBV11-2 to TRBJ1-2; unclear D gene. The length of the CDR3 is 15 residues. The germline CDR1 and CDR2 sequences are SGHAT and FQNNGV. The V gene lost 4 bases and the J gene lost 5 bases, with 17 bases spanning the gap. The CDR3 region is CASSSPARLAYGYTF. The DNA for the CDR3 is TGTGCCAGCAGCTCCCCAGCGAGGCTAGCGTATGGCTACACCTTC.

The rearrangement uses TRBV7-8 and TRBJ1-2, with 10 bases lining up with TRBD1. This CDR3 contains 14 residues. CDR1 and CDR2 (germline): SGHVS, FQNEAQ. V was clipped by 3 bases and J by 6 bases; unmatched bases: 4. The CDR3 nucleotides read TGTGCCAGCAGCTTCTATGACAGGGGGCATGGCTACACCTTC. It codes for CASSFYDRGHGYTF. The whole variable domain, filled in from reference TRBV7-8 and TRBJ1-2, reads GAGVSQSPRYKVAKRGQDVALRCDPISGHVSLFWYQQALGQGPEFLTYFQNEAQLDKSGLPSDRFFAERPEGSVSTLKIQRTQQEDSAVYLCASSFYDRGHGYTFGSGTRLTVV.

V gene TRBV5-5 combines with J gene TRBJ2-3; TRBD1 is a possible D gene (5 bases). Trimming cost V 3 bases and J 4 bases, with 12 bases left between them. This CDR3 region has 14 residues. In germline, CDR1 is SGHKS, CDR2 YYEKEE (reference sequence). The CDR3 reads CASSSARAADTQYF. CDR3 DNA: TGTGCCAGCAGCTCTGCCAGGGCGGCAGATACGCAGTATTTT.

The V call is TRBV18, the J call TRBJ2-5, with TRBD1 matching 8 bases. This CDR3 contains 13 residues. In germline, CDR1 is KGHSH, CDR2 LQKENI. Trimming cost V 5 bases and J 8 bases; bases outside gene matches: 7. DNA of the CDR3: TGTGCCAGCTCAGTGGGACAGGCCCCTACCCAGTACTTC. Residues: CASSVGQAPTQYF.

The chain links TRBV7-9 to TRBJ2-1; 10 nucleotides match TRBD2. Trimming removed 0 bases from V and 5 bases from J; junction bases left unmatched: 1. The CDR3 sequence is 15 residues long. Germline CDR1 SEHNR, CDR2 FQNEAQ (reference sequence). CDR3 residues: CASSLALAGHNEQFF. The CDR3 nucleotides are TGTGCCAGCAGCTTAGCACTAGCGGGACACAATGAGCAGTTCTTC.

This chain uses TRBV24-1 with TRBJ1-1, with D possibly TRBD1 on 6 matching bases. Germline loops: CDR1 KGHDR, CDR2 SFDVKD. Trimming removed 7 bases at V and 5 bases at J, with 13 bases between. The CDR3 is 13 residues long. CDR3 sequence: CATRGQQGTEAFF. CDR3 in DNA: TGTGCCACCAGAGGACAGCAAGGTACTGAAGCTTTCTTT.

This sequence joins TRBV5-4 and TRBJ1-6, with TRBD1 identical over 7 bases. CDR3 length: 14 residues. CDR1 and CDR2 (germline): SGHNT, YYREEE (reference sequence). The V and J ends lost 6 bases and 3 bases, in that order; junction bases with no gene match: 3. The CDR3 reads CASNGQDYNSPLHF. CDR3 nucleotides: TGTGCCAGCAACGGACAGGACTATAATTCACCCCTCCACTTT.

This CDR3 is CAPKTGGAWVANATNEKLFF. The CDR3 nucleotides are TGCGCACCTAAGACAGGGGGCGCTTGGGTCGCTAATGCAACTAATGAAAAACTGTTTTTT. The chain joins TRBV4-3 to TRBJ1-4; 10 bases are shared with TRBD1. The germline CDR1 and CDR2 sequences are LGHNA and YSLEER. The length of the CDR3 is 20 residues.

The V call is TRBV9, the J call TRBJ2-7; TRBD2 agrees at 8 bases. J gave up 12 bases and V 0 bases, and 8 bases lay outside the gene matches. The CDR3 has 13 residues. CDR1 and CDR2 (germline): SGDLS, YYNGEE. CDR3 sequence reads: CASSVDVAGFVYF. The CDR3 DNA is TGTGCCAGCAGCGTAGATGTAGCGGGGTTTGTGTACTTC.

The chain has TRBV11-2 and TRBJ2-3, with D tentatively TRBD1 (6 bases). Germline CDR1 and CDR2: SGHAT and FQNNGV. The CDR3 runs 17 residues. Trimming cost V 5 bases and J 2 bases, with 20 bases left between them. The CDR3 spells CASSRRTGLLSTDTQYF. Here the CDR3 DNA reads TGTGCCAGCAGCCGCCGAACAGGGCTCCTATCCACAGATACGCAGTATTTT.

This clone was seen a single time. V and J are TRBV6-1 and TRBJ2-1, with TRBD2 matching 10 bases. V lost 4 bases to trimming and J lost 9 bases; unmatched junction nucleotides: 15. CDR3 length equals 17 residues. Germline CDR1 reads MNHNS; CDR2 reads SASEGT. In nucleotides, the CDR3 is TGTGCCAGCAGTGGTCTGTCGGAAGCGGGGGGGCTGAGTGAGCAGTTCTTC. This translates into CASSGLSEAGGLSEQFF.

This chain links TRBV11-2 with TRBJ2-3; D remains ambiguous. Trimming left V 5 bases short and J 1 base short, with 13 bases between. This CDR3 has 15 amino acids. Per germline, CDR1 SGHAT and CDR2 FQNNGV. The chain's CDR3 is CASSSVRPGTDTQYF. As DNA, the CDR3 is TGTGCCAGCAGCAGCGTAAGGCCTGGCACAGATACGCAGTATTTT. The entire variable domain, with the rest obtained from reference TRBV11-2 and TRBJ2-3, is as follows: EAGVAQSPRYKIIEKRQSVAFWCNPISGHATLYWYQQILGQGPKLLIQFQNNGVVDDSQLPKDRFSAERLKGVDSTLKIQPAKLEDSAVYLCASSSVRPGTDTQYFGPGTRLTVL.

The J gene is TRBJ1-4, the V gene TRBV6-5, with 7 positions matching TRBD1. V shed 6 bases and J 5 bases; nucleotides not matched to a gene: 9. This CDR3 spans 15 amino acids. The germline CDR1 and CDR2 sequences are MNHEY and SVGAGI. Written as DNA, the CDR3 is TGTGCCAGCAGACCATGGGGACAGCTAAATGAAAAACTGTTTTTT. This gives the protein CASRPWGQLNEKLFF.

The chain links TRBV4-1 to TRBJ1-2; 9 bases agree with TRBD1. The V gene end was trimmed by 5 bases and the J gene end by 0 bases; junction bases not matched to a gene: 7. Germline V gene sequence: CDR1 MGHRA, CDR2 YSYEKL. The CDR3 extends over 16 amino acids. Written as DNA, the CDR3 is TGCGCCAGCAGCAAGGGACAGGGAGGGCCTAACTATGGCTACACCTTC. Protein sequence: CASSKGQGGPNYGYTF.

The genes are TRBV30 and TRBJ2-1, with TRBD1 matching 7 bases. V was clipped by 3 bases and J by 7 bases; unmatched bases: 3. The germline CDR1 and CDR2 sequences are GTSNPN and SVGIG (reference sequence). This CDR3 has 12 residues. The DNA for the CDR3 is TGTGCCTGGAGCCCACAGGGGAATGAGCAGTTCTTC. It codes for CAWSPQGNEQFF.